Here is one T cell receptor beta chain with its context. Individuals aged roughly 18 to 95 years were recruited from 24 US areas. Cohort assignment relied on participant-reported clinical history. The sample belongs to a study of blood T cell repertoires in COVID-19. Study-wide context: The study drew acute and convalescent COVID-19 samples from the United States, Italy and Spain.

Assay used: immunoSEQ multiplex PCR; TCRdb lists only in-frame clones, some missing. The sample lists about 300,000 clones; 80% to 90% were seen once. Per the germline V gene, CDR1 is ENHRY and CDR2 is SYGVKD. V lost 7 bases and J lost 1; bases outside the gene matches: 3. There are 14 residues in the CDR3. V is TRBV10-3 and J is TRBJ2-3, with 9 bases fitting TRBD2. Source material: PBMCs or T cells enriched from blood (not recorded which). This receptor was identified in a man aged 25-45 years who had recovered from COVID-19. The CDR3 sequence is CAITAGGGTDTQYF. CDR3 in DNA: TGTGCCATCACCGCGGGGGGGGGCACAGATACGCAGTATTTT.